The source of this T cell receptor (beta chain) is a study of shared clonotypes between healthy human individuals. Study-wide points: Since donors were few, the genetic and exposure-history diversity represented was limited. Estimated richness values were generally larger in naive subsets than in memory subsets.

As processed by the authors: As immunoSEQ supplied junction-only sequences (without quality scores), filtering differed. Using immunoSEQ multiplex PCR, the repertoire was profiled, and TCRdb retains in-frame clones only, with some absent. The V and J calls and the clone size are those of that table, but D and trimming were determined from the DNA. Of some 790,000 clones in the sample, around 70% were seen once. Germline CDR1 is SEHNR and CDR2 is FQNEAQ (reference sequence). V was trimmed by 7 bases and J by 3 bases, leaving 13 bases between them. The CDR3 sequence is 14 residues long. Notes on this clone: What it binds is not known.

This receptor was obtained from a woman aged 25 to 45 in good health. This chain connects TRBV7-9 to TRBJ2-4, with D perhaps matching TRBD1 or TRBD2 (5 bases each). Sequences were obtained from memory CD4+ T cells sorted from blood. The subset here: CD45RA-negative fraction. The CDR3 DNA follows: TGTGCCAGCACACCATGGGACGGCAAAAACATTCAGTACTTC. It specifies CASTPWDGKNIQYF.